The 12 T cell receptor beta chains below come from one sample, sequenced in a study of T-cell memory formation after mild COVID-19. TCRdb re-derived calls from the 5' RACE reads in MiXCR, one entry per CDR3 protein. The sample consists of around 510,000 distinct CDR3 sequences, roughly 20% of them appearing once. Sequencing was carried out using PBMCs or a T cell subset sorted from them (not recorded which). These receptors originate from an adult woman who had mild COVID-19 (a few samples of this study predate the infection). Cell type and time point are not known.

This clonotype was counted a few times. The CDR3 DNA sequence: TGTGCCAGCAGCTTAACTCCGGACACTGAAGCTTTCTTT. Protein sequence: CASSLTPDTEAFF. The rearrangement uses TRBV7-3 and TRBJ1-1; D ambiguous. CDR1 and CDR2 from the germline V gene are SGHTA and FQGTGA. The CDR3 extends over 13 amino acids. The germline V and J ends were trimmed by 0 bases and 3 bases, with 5 bases remaining between them.

This clonotype was picked up many times. The CDR3 protein is CASSYDSGFSDTQYF. The CDR3 DNA is TGTGCCAGCAGCTACGACTCGGGGTTCTCAGATACGCAGTATTTT. The V gene is TRBV7-9, the J gene TRBJ2-3, with a possible D match to TRBD2 (5 bases). CDR3 length equals 15 residues. Germline assignment: CDR1 SEHNR and CDR2 FQNEAQ (reference sequence). V lost 4 bases and J lost 4, with 15 bases in between.

This clonotype was seen only a few times. V usage is TRBV12-3 or TRBV12-4 and J usage is TRBJ2-7; 9 nucleotides agree with TRBD2. The CDR3 extends over 16 amino acids. V was pared by 7 bases and J by 0 bases, with 10 bases of the junction left unmatched. The CDR3 DNA follows: TGTGCCAGCACCCTCTTAGCGGGAGACTACTCCTACGAGCAGTACTTC. It yields the protein CASTLLAGDYSYEQYF.

This clonotype was found a few times. The rearrangement uses TRBV11-2 and TRBJ2-2; D call uncertain. The CDR3 spans 16 residues. Germline CDR1 reads SGHAT; CDR2 reads FQNNGV. V lost 4 bases and J 4 bases, leaving 16 bases between the germline ends. This CDR3 reads CASSWAMGIGTGELFF. The CDR3 DNA reads as TGTGCCAGCAGCTGGGCCATGGGAATTGGCACCGGGGAGCTGTTTTTT.

This clonotype occurred a few times. The gene calls are TRBV6-1 and TRBJ1-6, with 7 bases that match TRBD1. V shed 5 bases and J 7 bases; nucleotides not matched to a gene: 8. Germline-derived CDR1 and CDR2 are MNHNS and SASEGT. This CDR3 comprises 15 residues. The chain's CDR3 is CASSRQGESNSPLHF. The CDR3 coding sequence is TGTGCCAGCAGTCGACAGGGTGAGAGCAATTCACCCCTCCACTTT.

In its sample, this clonotype was seen a few times. This rearrangement joins TRBV7-6 to TRBJ2-2; D is uncertain. CDR1 is SGHVS and CDR2 is FNYEAQ in the germline V gene. This CDR3 comprises 18 residues. The ends were cut back, 3 bases at V and 6 bases at J, with 23 bases in the middle. CDR3 sequence: CASSFYLRKGSTSGELFF. Here the CDR3 DNA reads TGTGCCAGCAGCTTTTATCTACGAAAGGGTAGCACGTCCGGGGAGCTGTTTTTT.

This clonotype was seen only a few times. The chain recombines TRBV2 with TRBJ2-7; TRBD1 agrees at 9 bases. The junction had 1 base not matched to a gene; V was cut back by 4 bases and J by 3 bases. This CDR3 contains 13 residues. Looked up from germline, CDR1 is SNHLY and CDR2 is FYNNEI. In nucleotides, the CDR3 is TGTGCCAGCAGTGGGGACAGGGACTACGAGCAGTACTTC. Its protein product is CASSGDRDYEQYF.

The chain links TRBV7-6 to TRBJ2-3, with TRBD1 as a possible D gene (5 bases). CDR3 length: 18 residues. Per the germline V gene, CDR1 is SGHVS and CDR2 is FNYEAQ. V lost 0 bases, J lost 4 bases, and 20 bases lay in between. The CDR3 spells CASSLASAGLIPADTQYF. In DNA, the CDR3 is TGTGCCAGCAGCTTAGCGAGTGCAGGGTTAATACCGGCAGATACGCAGTATTTT. Complete variable domain (other parts from reference TRBV7-6 and TRBJ2-3): GAGVSQSPRYKVTKRGQDVALRCDPISGHVSLYWYRQALGQGPEFLTYFNYEAQQDKSGLPNDRFSAERPEGSISTLTIQRTEQRDSAMYRCASSLASAGLIPADTQYFGPGTRLTVL.

Many counts were recorded for this clonotype. This chain links TRBV7-9 with TRBJ2-3; tentative D call: TRBD1 (6 bases). The CDR3 is 15 residues long. The V end lost 5 bases, the J end lost 2 bases, and 14 bases lay between the germline ends. Germline V CDR1 and CDR2: SEHNR, FQNEAQ (reference sequence). In nucleotides, the CDR3 is TGTGCCAGCAGCGAGAGGACAGTCTTCACAGATACGCAGTATTTT. Amino acid sequence: CASSERTVFTDTQYF.

V usage is TRBV5-4 and J usage is TRBJ1-1; TRBD1 matches at 9 bases. This CDR3 comprises 13 residues. With V trimmed by 2 bases and J by 11 bases, 7 bases remained unmatched. Germline CDR1 reads SGHNT; CDR2 reads YYREEE (reference sequence). CDR3 in amino acids: CASSFTGGERAFF. The CDR3 nucleotides read TGTGCCAGCAGCTTTACAGGGGGCGAGAGGGCTTTCTTT.

This clonotype has a handful of counts. The chain links TRBV5-1 to TRBJ2-1; the match to TRBD2 covers 10 bases. Germline trimming cut 0 bases from V and 6 bases from J; bases unmatched to any gene: 6. Germline CDR1 reads SGHRS; CDR2 reads YFSETQ. The CDR3 runs to 16 residues. The CDR3 reads CASSLVSGGAFNEQFF. The CDR3 nucleotides read TGCGCCAGCAGCTTGGTCAGCGGGGGGGCCTTCAATGAGCAGTTCTTC.

The V gene is TRBV20-1, the J gene TRBJ1-2, with a tentative D call TRBD1 (5 bases). V shed 4 bases and J shed 7 bases, with 16 bases lying between them. CDR3 length: 13 amino acids. Germline V gene lookup returns CDR1 DFQATT and CDR2 SNEGSKA (reference sequence). CDR3 residues: CSATPEGVPGYTF. CDR3 nucleotides: TGCAGTGCTACCCCGGAAGGGGTCCCTGGCTACACCTTC.